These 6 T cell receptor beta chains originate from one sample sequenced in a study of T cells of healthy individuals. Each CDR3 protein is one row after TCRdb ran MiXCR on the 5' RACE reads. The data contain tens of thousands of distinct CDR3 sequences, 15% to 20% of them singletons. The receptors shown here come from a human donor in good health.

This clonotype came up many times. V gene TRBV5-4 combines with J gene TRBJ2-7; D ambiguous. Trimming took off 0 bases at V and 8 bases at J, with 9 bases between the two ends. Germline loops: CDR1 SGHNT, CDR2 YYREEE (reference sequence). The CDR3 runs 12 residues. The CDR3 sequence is CASSLGGFKQYF. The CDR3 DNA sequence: TGTGCCAGCAGCTTGGGTGGGTTCAAGCAGTACTTC.

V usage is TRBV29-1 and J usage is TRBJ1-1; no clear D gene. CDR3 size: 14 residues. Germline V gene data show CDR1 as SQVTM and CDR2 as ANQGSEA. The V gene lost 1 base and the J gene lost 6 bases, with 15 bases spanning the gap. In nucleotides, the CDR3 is TGCAGCGTTGAAGGTCGCTTGAGTTATGCTGAAGCTTTCTTT. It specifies CSVEGRLSYAEAFF.

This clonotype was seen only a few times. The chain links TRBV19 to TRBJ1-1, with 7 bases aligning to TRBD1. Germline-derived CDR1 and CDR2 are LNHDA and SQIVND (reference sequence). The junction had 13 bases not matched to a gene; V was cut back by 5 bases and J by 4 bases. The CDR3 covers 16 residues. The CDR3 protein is CASSPPSRGLTTEAFF. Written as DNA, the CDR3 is TGTGCCAGTAGTCCCCCCTCCAGGGGGTTGACCACTGAAGCTTTCTTT.

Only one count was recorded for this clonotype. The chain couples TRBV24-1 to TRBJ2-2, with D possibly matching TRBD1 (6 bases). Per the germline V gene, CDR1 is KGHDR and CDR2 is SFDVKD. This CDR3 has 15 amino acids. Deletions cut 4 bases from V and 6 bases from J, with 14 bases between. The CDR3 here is CATSDRRQAPGELFF. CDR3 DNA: TGTGCCACCAGTGACCGGAGACAGGCCCCCGGGGAGCTGTTTTTT.

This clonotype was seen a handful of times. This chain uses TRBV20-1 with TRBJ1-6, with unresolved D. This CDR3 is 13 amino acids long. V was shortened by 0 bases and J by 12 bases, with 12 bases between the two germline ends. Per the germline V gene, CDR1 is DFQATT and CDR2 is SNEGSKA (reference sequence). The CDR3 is CSARDGRIIPLHF. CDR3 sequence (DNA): TGCAGTGCTAGAGATGGCCGGATTATACCCCTCCACTTT.

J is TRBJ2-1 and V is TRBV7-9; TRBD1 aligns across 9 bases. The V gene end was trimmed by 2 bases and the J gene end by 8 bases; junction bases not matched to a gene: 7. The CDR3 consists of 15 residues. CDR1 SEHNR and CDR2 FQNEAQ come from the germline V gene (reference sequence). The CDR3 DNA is TGTGCCAGCAGCTTAACAGGGGGCATAGGGGATGAGCAGTTCTTC. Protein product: CASSLTGGIGDEQFF.